This entry describes one T cell receptor (beta chain). Its antigen is unidentified. 13 Jbeta primers and 60 Vbeta primers were used for the PCR. Profiling relied on immunoSEQ multiplex PCR, and the TCRdb table lists in-frame clones only, not all of them. In the table there are 170,000 or so clones, around four fifths of which are singletons. This sample was included in a study of cytomegalovirus exposure and HLA in healthy donors. About the research overall: Clustering assigned about 79% of the roughly 400 genotyped donors to the Caucasian-associated ancestry cluster.

The study's findings and limits: In a later analysis, a genetic analysis reported fewer productive-TCR N-insertions in an Asian-associated ancestry cluster than the cohort average. A missense variant in DCLRE1C was later tied to TCR beta V- and J-gene trimming.

This CDR3 region has 16 residues. CDR1 and CDR2 (germline): LGHNA, YNFKEQ. The V and J ends lost 4 bases and 4 bases, in that order; junction bases with no gene match: 8. The source material was PBMCs. The TCR sequence derives from a man aged 50-60 years in good health and CMV-seronegative. This chain joins TRBV4-2 and TRBJ2-1, with 9 bases fitting TRBD2. The CDR3 sequence: CASSRVAGGRYNEQFF. CDR3 DNA: TGTGCCAGCAGCCGGGTGGCGGGAGGGCGATACAATGAGCAGTTCTTC.